The 10 T cell receptor beta chains below all came from one sample that was sequenced in a study of regulatory T cells in long-lasting Graves disease. CDR3 regions were amplified by Arm-PCR using iRepertoire HTBI primers to build TCR beta libraries. TCRdb ran MiXCR on the multiplex PCR reads and lists one entry per CDR3 protein. Altogether roughly 400,000 distinct CDR3 sequences are present, 21% being singletons, with the ten largest covering approximately 14%. The time point: persistent/refractory GD, antithyroid drugs over 5 years with positive TRAb. With RNA extracted from PBMCs as input, the TCR library was made. The sequences come from peripheral blood mononuclear cells (PBMCs), collected when the disease was refractory, from a patient treated with antithyroid drugs. These TCRs come from a female donor with Graves disease.

The V call is TRBV20-1, the J call TRBJ2-3; D possibly corresponds to TRBD2 (6 bases). This CDR3 has 16 residues. The germline V gene encodes CDR1 DFQATT and CDR2 SNEGSKA (reference sequence). The ends were cut back, 1 base at V and 1 base at J, with 15 bases in the middle. In DNA, the CDR3 is TGCAGTGCTAGAGGCGCAAGCGGGCCACGCACAGATACGCAGTATTTT. This gives the protein CSARGASGPRTDTQYF.

A word on this clonotype: This may stem from a read error, because a much larger clone lies one nucleotide away. The CDR3 sequence: CASGQPGQEKETQYF. DNA of the CDR3: TGTGCCAGCGGCCAGCCGGGACAGGAAAAAGAGACCCAGTACTTC. The gene calls are TRBV3-1 and TRBJ2-5, with TRBD1 identical over 8 bases. In germline, CDR1 is LGHDT, CDR2 YNNKEL (reference sequence). This CDR3 has 15 residues.

This clonotype has more than one count but fewer than ten. The CDR3 protein is CSARSQDSGLEQYF. As DNA, the CDR3 is TGCAGTGCTAGATCACAGGATAGCGGACTCGAGCAGTACTTC. V gene TRBV20-1 combines with J gene TRBJ2-7; TRBD2 is a possible D gene (6 bases). V dropped 2 bases and J dropped 6 bases, with 17 bases sitting between them. CDR3 length: 14 residues. Germline assignment: CDR1 DFQATT and CDR2 SNEGSKA (reference sequence).

The chain couples TRBV4-2 to TRBJ1-1, with a possible D match to TRBD1 (6 bases). V dropped 0 bases and J dropped 2 bases, with 13 bases sitting between them. CDR3 length equals 16 residues. Germline CDR1 and CDR2: LGHNA and YNFKEQ. DNA of the CDR3: TGTGCCAGCAGCCAAGATCGTGGACAGACAAACACTGAAGCTTTCTTT. Residues: CASSQDRGQTNTEAFF.

This clonotype was detected many times. V gene TRBV27 combines with J gene TRBJ2-5; TRBD2 is a possible D gene (6 bases). The CDR3 runs 14 residues. Trimming took off 8 bases at V and 4 bases at J, with 17 bases between the two ends. The germline CDR1 and CDR2 sequences are MNHEY and SMNVEV (reference sequence). The CDR3 DNA reads as TGTGCCAGCCGCTCCCTAGGCGGGACAGAGACCCAGTACTTC. It specifies CASRSLGGTETQYF.

This clonotype was seen ten or more times. The junction departs from the called germline gene at one end, perhaps through a read error. This chain connects TRBV27 to TRBJ1-1; D is ambiguous. The CDR3 sequence is 13 residues long. Germline V CDR1 and CDR2: MNHEY, SMNVEV (reference sequence). CDR3 in DNA: TGCGCCAGCAGCTTGGGGTCGGGGACTGAAGCTTTCTTT. Protein sequence: CASSLGSGTEAFF.

The chain carries TRBV9 and TRBJ1-1; no clear D gene. The ends were cut back, 0 bases at V and 5 bases at J, with 17 bases in the middle. The CDR3 runs 16 residues. Germline V gives CDR1 SGDLS, CDR2 YYNGEE. The CDR3 sequence: CASSVAVGWQVTEAFF. As DNA, the CDR3 is TGTGCCAGCAGCGTAGCGGTGGGATGGCAGGTTACTGAAGCTTTCTTT.

This clonotype was detected a few times. The J gene is TRBJ2-1, the V gene TRBV6-5; 9 bases match TRBD2. The CDR3 has 14 amino acids. The junction had 0 bases not matched to a gene; V was cut back by 4 bases and J by 2 bases. From germline, CDR1 is MNHEY and CDR2 SVGAGI. CDR3 residues: CASSWTSAYNEQFF. CDR3 nucleotides: TGTGCCAGCAGTTGGACTAGCGCCTACAATGAGCAGTTCTTC.

In its sample, this clonotype was seen many times. The chain combines TRBV7-2 with TRBJ2-5; no clear D gene. There are 13 residues in the CDR3. The V gene lost 5 bases and the J gene lost 5 bases, with 12 bases spanning the gap. Germline CDR1 and CDR2: SGHTA and FQGNSA. The CDR3 region is CASSETGRETQYF. CDR3 bases: TGTGCCAGCAGCGAGACCGGGCGGGAGACCCAGTACTTC.

The chain recombines TRBV6-2 or TRBV6-3 with TRBJ2-2; TRBD2 matches at 8 bases. The trim removed 6 bases at V and 3 bases at J, leaving 3 bases unmatched. Germline CDR1 MNHEY, CDR2 SVGEGT. The CDR3 sequence is 14 residues long. CDR3 in DNA: TGTGCCAGCAGGGGGACTAGGCACACCGGGGAGCTGTTTTTT. Translation: CASRGTRHTGELFF.